The subject of this entry is one T cell receptor (beta chain). The antigen is not known. These data are taken from a study of cytomegalovirus exposure and HLA in healthy donors. The PCR used 60 Vbeta and 13 Jbeta primers. TCRdb's table, derived via immunoSEQ multiplex PCR, lists solely in-frame clones and lacks some. Here the sample spans some 160,000 clones, roughly 80% being singletons. Study conclusions and caveats: Researchers reported in a later analysis that common viral pathogens appeared linked to several top clusters. According to an earlier analysis, most TCR beta V segments yielded productive rearrangements about 87% or about 30% of the time. Reportedly, TCR beta sequences accurately predicted HLA-A and HLA-B alleles in most subjects.

CDR3 length: 13 amino acids. Germline CDR1 is MGHDK and CDR2 is SYGVNS. V trimming: 4 bases; J trimming: 12 bases; junction bases outside the gene matches: 3. The sequence was collected from a male donor in good health and CMV-seropositive. The specimen sequenced was PBMCs. This chain uses TRBV25-1 with TRBJ2-1; 13 bases agree with TRBD2. The CDR3 nucleotides are TGTGCCAGCAGTGGGACTAGCGGGAGAGGGCAGTTCTTC. It codes for CASSGTSGRGQFF.